There are a few counts of the clone carrying this T cell receptor (beta chain). MiXCR was run by TCRdb on the 5' RACE reads, yielding one entry per CDR3 protein. The repertoire has roughly 480,000 distinct CDR3 sequences, around 24% of them found once; the top ten carry just under 3%. This sample was included in a study of identical twins. These data were likewise used in another study, on T cells expressing NK-cell markers. That study reports: The sequencing cohort of eight donors included seven HCMV-seropositive individuals and one seronegative individual. Several experiments employed an anti-gamma-delta TCR antibody to confine sorting to alpha-beta TCR T cells.

This clonotype was obtained from a woman aged 18-29 years in good health. Sequenced sample: CD4+ T cells sorted from blood.

The CDR3 DNA reads as TGTGCCAGCAGCGAACCTACAGGGGAAAGGTCCTACGAGCAGTACTTC. Its protein product is CASSEPTGERSYEQYF. The V call is TRBV11-3, the J call TRBJ2-7; TRBD1 aligns across 7 bases. Germline V CDR1 and CDR2: SGHNT, YENEEA. CDR3 size: 16 residues. The junction had 11 bases not matched to a gene; V was cut back by 5 bases and J by 1 base.